This record concerns one T cell receptor beta chain sequence. The antigen is undetermined. For TCRbeta, the library was prepared with unique molecular identifiers. TCRdb called the PCR reads again in MiXCR, with one record for every CDR3 protein. In the table there are about a million distinct CDR3 sequences, about 30% of which are singletons. CDR3 length: 13 amino acids. V lost 0 bases to trimming and J lost 8 bases, with 7 bases between them. Germline V CDR1 and CDR2: LNHNV, YYDKDF (reference sequence). This specimen comes from a study of T-cell reconstitution after alpha-beta-depleted transplantation in children. Overall study findings and caveats: When one year had passed after transplant, most T-cell counts and diversity came from newly produced T cells. The study traced high day-60 TCRbeta diversity in some patients to surviving recipient T cells and thymic progenitors. About two months after transplant, alpha-beta T cells reportedly came from several hundred expanded graft clones.

Sequencing used PBMCs, mostly from graft donor cells, obtained 360 days after TCRalphabeta/CD19-depleted stem cell transplant. The source is a boy under two years old who had a stem cell transplant for SCID, so the T cells may come from the graft donor. The chain combines TRBV15 with TRBJ1-4; D call uncertain. The DNA of the CDR3 is TGTGCCACCAGCAGAGAGGCCAGCGAAAAACTGTTTTTT. Translating it yields CATSREASEKLFF.